This T cell receptor (beta chain) was sequenced during a study of chemoradiotherapy in HPV16-positive cancers. Across the whole study: Candidate HPV-specific clones and shared TCR motifs came from a couple of HPV16-positive patients. Study conclusions and caveats: Candidate HPV-specific clones and E7-related TCR motifs grew in tumor during treatment. In HPV16-positive patients, HPV-responsive T-cell expansion tracked better recurrence-free survival.

To note about this clone: Its specificity is unknown.

Sequencing was performed with immunoSEQ multiplex PCR; in TCRdb, only in-frame clones are kept and a portion is missing. The data contain about 24,000 clones, 80% to 95% of them singletons. The clonotype was recovered from a human donor with HPV-associated anogenital cancer. Sequencing used blood, obtained from a patient who underwent chemoradiotherapy.

The CDR3 nucleotides are TGTGCCAGCAGGAGCGGGGGGCACAGGGATACGCAGTATTTT. This codes for CASRSGGHRDTQYF. The chain links TRBV2 to TRBJ2-3; 9 positions match TRBD2. Losses at the gene ends were 6 bases for V and 6 bases for J; bases not matched to a gene: 7. Germline lookup yields CDR1 SNHLY and CDR2 FYNNEI. The CDR3 runs to 14 residues.